The sample holds a few counts of the clone carrying this TCR beta chain. The sample originates from a study of identical twins. Carrying unique molecular identifiers, the cDNA also gained a universal primer site through template switching. MiXCR, applied by TCRdb to the 5' RACE reads, yields one record per CDR3 protein. Of approximately 490,000 distinct CDR3 sequences listed, under 25% are singletons. This sample was shared with a second study, whose subject was yellow fever vaccine responses in identical twins.

The source material was CD4+ T cells sorted from blood. The source of this sequence is a woman aged 18-29 years in good health.

CDR3 sequence reads: CASSQPARGPDTQYF. The CDR3 nucleotides are TGCGCCAGCAGCCAGCCCGCCAGGGGCCCAGATACGCAGTATTTT. J is TRBJ2-3 and V is TRBV5-1; possibly TRBD1 for D (6 bases). The V end lost 4 bases, the J end lost 4 bases, and 16 bases lay between the germline ends. Per the germline V gene, CDR1 is SGHRS and CDR2 is YFSETQ. This CDR3 has 15 amino acids.